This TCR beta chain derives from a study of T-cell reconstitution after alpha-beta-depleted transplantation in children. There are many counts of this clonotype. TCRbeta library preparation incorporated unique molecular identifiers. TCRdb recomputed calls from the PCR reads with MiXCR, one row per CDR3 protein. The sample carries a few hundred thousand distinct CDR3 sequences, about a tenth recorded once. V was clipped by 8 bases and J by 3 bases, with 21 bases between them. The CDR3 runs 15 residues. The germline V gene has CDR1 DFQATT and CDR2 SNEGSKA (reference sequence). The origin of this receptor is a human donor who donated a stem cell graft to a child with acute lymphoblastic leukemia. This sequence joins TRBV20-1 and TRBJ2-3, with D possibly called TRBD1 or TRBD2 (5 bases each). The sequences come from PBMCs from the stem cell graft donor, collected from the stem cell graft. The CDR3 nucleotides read TGCAGTACCAGCACCAGGGAGAGGTGGACAGATACGCAGTATTTT. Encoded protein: CSTSTRERWTDTQYF.